This paragraph covers one T cell receptor (beta chain) sequence. Participants' own reports of clinical history determined their cohort assignment. The sample is drawn from a study of blood T cell repertoires in COVID-19. Study as a whole: Sites in the United States, Italy and Spain provided acute and convalescent COVID-19 samples.

Germline CDR1 and CDR2: SGHTA and FQGTGA. The junction had 7 bases not matched to a gene; V was cut back by 3 bases and J by 4 bases. This CDR3 has 15 residues. Study processing details: Cell counts per sample came from amplifying reference gene primers. Assay: immunoSEQ multiplex PCR; the TCRdb copy retains only in-frame clones and omits some. V and J calls and clone size are given by that table; D and trimming were obtained from the DNA. The sample shows over 200,000 clones, roughly 79% of them seen only once. The chain uses TRBV7-3 and TRBJ2-3; 7 nucleotides match TRBD2. The specimen sequenced was PBMCs or T cells enriched from blood (not recorded which). The TCR comes from a woman between 50 and 59 years old with acute COVID-19. As DNA, the CDR3 is TGTGCCAGCAGCTTTACCGGACTAGGAGCAGATACGCAGTATTTT. Translating it yields CASSFTGLGADTQYF.